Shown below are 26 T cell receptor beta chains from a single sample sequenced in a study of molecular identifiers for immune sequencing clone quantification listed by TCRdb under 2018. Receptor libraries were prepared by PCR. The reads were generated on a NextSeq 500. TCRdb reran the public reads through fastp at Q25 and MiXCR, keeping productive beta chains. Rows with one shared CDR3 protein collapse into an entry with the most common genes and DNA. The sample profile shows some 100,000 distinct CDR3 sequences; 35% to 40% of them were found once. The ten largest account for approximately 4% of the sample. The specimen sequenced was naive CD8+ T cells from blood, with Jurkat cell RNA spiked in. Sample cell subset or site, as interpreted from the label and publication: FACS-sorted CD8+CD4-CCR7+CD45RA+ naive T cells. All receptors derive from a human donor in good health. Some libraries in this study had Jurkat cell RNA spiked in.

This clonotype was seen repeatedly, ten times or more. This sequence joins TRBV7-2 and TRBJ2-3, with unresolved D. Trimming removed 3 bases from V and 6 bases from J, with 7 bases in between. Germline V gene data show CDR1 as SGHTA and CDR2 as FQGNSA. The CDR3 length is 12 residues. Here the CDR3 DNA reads TGTGCCAGCAGCTTGTTGGCGGATACGCAGTATTTT. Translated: CASSLLADTQYF.

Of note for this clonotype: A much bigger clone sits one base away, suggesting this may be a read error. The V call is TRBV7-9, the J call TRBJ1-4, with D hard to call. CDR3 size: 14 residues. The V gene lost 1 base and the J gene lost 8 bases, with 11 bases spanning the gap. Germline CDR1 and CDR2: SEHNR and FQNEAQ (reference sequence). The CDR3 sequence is CASSLGSRCEKLFF. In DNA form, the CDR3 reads TGTGCCAGCAGCTTAGGGTCGAGGTGCGAAAAACTGTTTTTT.

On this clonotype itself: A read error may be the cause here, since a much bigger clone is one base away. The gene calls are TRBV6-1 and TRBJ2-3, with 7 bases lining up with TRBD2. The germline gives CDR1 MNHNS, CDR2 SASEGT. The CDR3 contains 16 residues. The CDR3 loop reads CASSEEEGLAVDTRYF. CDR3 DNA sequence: TGTGCCAGCAGTGAAGAGGAGGGGCTAGCGGTAGATACGCGGTATTTT.

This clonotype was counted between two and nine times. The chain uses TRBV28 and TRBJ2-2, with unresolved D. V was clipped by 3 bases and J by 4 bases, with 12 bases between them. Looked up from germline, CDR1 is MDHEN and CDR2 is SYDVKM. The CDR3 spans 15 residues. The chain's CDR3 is CASSFWASLTGELFF. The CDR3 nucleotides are TGTGCCAGCAGTTTCTGGGCGAGCCTCACCGGGGAGCTGTTTTTT.

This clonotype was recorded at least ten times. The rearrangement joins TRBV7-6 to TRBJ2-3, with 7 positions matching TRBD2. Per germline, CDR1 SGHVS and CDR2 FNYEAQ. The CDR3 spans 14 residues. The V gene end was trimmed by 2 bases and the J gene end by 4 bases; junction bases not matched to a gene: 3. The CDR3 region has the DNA TGTGCCAGCAGCTTAAGTGGGGGGGCAGATACGCAGTATTTT. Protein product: CASSLSGGADTQYF.

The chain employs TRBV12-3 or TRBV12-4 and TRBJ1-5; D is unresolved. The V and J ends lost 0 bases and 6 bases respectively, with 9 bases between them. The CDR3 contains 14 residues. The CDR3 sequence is CASSLAGSLQPQHF. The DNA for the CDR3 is TGTGCCAGCAGTTTAGCGGGCTCTCTTCAGCCCCAGCATTTT.

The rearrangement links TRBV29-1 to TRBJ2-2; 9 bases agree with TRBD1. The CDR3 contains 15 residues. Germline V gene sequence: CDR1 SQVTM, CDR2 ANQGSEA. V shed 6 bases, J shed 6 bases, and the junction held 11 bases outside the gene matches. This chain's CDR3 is CSVEGGTGRPGELFF. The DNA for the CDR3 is TGCAGCGTGGAGGGGGGGACAGGGCGACCCGGGGAGCTGTTTTTT.

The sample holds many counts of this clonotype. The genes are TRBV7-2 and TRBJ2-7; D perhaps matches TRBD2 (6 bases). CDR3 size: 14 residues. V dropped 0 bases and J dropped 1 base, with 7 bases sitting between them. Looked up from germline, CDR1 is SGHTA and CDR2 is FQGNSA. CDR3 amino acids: CASSLAGGSYEQYF. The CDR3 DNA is TGTGCCAGCAGCTTAGCGGGAGGTTCCTACGAGCAGTACTTC.

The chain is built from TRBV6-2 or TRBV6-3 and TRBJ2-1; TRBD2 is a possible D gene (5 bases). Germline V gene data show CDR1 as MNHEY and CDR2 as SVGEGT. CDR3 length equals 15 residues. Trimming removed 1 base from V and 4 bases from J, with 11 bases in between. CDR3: CASSYLVAPYNEQFF. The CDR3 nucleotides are TGTGCCAGCAGTTACTTGGTAGCGCCTTACAATGAGCAGTTCTTC.

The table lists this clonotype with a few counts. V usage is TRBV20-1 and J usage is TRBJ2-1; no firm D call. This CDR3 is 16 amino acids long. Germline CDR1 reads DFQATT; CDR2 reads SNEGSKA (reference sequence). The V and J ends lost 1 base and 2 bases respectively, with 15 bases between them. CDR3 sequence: CSARVGHRLPYNEQFF. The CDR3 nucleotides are TGCAGTGCTAGAGTCGGGCACCGCCTGCCCTACAATGAGCAGTTCTTC.

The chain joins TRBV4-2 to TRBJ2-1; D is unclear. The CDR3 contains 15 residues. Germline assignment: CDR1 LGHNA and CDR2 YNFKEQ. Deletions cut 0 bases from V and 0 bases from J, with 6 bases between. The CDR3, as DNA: TGTGCCAGCAGCCAAGATGCAGGCTCCTACAATGAGCAGTTCTTC. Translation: CASSQDAGSYNEQFF.

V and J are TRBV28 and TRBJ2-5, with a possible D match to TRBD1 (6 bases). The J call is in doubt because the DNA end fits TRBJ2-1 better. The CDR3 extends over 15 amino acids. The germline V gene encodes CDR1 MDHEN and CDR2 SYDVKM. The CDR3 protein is CASSSPRTGRATQFF. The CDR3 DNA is TGTGCCAGCAGTTCCCCGCGAACAGGGAGAGCGACCCAGTTCTTC.

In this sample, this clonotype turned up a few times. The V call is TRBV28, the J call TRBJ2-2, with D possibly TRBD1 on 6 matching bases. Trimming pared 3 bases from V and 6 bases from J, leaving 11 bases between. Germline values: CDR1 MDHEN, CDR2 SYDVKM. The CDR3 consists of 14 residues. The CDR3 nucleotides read TGTGCCAGCAGTTTCTACAGGGCGGCCGGGGAGCTGTTTTTT. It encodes CASSFYRAAGELFF.

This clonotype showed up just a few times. CDR3 sequence (DNA): TGTGCCAGCAGCCAAGACCGGGGGAAAAAGATCACCGGGGAGCTGTTTTTT. As protein: CASSQDRGKKITGELFF. This chain connects TRBV14 to TRBJ2-2; D perhaps matches TRBD2 (6 bases). Deletions cut 0 bases from V and 4 bases from J, with 15 bases between. The CDR3 extends over 17 amino acids. In germline, CDR1 is SGHDN, CDR2 FVKESK.

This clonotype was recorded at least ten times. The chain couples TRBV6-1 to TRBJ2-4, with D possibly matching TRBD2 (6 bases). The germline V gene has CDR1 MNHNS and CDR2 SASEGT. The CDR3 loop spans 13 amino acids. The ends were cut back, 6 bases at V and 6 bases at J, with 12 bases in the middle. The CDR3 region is CASSSWGVNIQYF. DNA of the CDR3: TGTGCCAGCAGCTCCTGGGGGGTAAACATTCAGTACTTC.

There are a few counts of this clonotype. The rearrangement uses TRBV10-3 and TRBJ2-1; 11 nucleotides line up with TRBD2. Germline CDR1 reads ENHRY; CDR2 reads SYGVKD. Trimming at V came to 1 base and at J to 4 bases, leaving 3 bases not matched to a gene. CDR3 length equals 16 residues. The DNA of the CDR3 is TGTGCCATCAGTGAGTTTGCTAGCGGGAGGTACAATGAGCAGTTCTTC. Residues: CAISEFASGRYNEQFF.

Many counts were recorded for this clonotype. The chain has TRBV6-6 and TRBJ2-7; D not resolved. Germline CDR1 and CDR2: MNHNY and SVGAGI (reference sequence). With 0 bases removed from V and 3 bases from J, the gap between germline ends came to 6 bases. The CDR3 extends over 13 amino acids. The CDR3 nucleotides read TGTGCCAGCAGTTACTCCCTCTACTACGAGCAGTACTTC. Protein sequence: CASSYSLYYEQYF.

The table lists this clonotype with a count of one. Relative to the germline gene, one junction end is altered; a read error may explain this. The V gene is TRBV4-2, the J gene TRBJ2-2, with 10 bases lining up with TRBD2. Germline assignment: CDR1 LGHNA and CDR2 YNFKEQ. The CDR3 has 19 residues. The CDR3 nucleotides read TGTGCCAGCAGCCATGAGCTCCTAGCGGGAGATCTTAATGGCGGGGAGCTGTTATTT. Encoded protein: CASSHELLAGDLNGGELLF.

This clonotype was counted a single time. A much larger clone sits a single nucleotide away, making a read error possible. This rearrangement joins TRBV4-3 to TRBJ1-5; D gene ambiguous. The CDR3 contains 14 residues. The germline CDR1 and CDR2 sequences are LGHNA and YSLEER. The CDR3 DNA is TGCGCCAGCAGCCAAGAGGAGGGTTATCAGCCCCAGCAATTT. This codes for CASSQEEGYQPQQF.

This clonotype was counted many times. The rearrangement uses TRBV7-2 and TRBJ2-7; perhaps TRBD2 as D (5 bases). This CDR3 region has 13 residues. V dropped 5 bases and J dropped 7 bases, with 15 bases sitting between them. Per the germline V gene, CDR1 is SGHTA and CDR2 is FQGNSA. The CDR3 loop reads CASSPPGDGEQYF. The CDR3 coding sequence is TGTGCCAGCAGCCCCCCCGGGGATGGAGAGCAGTACTTC.

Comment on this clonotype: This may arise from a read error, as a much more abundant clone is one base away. The CDR3 loop reads CASSPYSGEPDTQYF. Written as DNA, the CDR3 is TGTGCCAGCAGTCCTTATAGCGGCGAACCAGATACGCAGTATTTT. The genes are TRBV7-9 and TRBJ2-3; TRBD2 is a possible D gene (6 bases). With 6 bases removed from V and 4 bases from J, the gap between germline ends came to 17 bases. CDR1 and CDR2 from the germline V gene are SEHNR and FQNEAQ (reference sequence). This CDR3 has 15 amino acids.

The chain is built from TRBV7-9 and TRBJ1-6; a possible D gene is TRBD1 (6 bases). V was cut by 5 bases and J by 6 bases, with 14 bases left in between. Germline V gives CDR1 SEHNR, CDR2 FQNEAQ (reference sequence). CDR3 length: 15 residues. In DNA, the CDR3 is TGTGCCAGCAGCACCTGGACAGAGCTTAATTCACCCCTCCACTTT. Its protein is CASSTWTELNSPLHF.

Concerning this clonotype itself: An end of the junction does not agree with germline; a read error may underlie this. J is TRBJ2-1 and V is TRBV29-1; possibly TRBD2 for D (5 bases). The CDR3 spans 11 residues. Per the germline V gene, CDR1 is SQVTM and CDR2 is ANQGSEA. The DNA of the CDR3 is TGCAGCGATGAACACGGGGATGAGCAGTTCTTC. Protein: CSDEHGDEQFF.

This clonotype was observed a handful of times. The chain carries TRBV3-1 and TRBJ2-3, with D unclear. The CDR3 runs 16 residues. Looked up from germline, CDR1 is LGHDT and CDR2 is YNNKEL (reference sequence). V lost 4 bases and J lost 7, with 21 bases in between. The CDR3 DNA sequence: TGTGCCAGCAGCCCCCCTAGGGCCCACACCGAAAATACGCAGTATTTT. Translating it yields CASSPPRAHTENTQYF.

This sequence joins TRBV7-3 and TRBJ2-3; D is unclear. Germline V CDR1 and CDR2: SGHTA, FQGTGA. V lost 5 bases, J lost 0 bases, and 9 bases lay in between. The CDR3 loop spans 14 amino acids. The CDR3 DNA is TGTGCCAGCAGCCGCTCGGGCAGCACAGATACGCAGTATTTT. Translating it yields CASSRSGSTDTQYF.

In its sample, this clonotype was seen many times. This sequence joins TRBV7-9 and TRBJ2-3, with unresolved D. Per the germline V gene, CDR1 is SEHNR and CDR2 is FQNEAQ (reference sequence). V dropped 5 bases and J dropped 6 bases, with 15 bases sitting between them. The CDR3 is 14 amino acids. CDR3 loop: CASSPVKATDTQYF. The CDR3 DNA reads TGTGCCAGCAGCCCCGTAAAAGCAACGGATACGCAGTATTTT.